A single sample is the source of the 17 T cell receptor beta chains below, sequenced in a study of blood T cells in healthy people across ages. Together with a sample-barcoded 5' primer, a J-beta primer mix was included in a second PCR lasting about 7 to 11 cycles. TCRdb ran MiXCR on the 5' RACE reads and lists one entry per CDR3 protein. The sample yields under 1 million distinct CDR3 sequences, 40% to 50% seen once. Sequencing was performed on blood. The receptors were sampled from a man in his 60s in good health.

This clonotype occurred a few times. This chain links TRBV6-1 with TRBJ2-7; TRBD2 might be the D (6 bases). Germline CDR1 is MNHNS and CDR2 is SASEGT. The CDR3 length is 13 residues. Trimming removed 11 bases at V and 2 bases at J, with 16 bases between. The CDR3 bases are TGTGCCGAAACGAGGGGAGGCACCTACGAGCAGTACTTC. As protein: CAETRGGTYEQYF.

This chain links TRBV4-1 with TRBJ2-7; D gene ambiguous. CDR1 MGHRA and CDR2 YSYEKL come from the germline V gene. Trimming cost V 0 bases and J 3 bases, with 9 bases left between them. The length of the CDR3 is 14 residues. The CDR3 bases are TGCGCCAGCAGCCAAGATCCCAATATCTACGAGCAGTACTTC. This sequence encodes CASSQDPNIYEQYF.

The chain recombines TRBV7-9 with TRBJ2-3, with 11 bases lining up with TRBD2. Trimming removed 5 bases from V and 0 bases from J; junction bases left unmatched: 13. This CDR3 region has 19 residues. Per germline, CDR1 SEHNR and CDR2 FQNEAQ (reference sequence). The CDR3 protein is CASSGTTSGAYISTDTQYF. The CDR3 coding sequence is TGTGCCAGCAGCGGGACGACTAGCGGGGCCTATATTAGCACAGATACGCAGTATTTT.

The chain joins TRBV4-1 to TRBJ2-4; D could derive from TRBD1 or TRBD2 (5 bases each). With the DNA end fitting TRBJ2-7 better, the J assignment may be wrong. The germline V gene has CDR1 MGHRA and CDR2 YSYEKL. The CDR3 covers 14 residues. The CDR3 DNA reads as TGCGCCAGCAGCCCAAGGGACGGAGAATACGAGCAGTACTTC. This encodes CASSPRDGEYEQYF.

This clonotype is a singleton in its sample. The chain uses TRBV7-8 and TRBJ2-5; 11 bases are shared with TRBD1. The CDR3 loop spans 16 amino acids. Germline loops: CDR1 SGHVS, CDR2 FQNEAQ. V lost 1 base and J lost 1; bases outside the gene matches: 2. CDR3 nucleotide sequence: TGTGCCAGCAGCTTAGGGACAGGGGGCCTCCAAGAGACCCAGTACTTC. Translating it yields CASSLGTGGLQETQYF. Filled out from reference TRBV7-8 and TRBJ2-5, the complete variable domain reads GAGVSQSPRYKVAKRGQDVALRCDPISGHVSLFWYQQALGQGPEFLTYFQNEAQLDKSGLPSDRFFAERPEGSVSTLKIQRTQQEDSAVYLCASSLGTGGLQETQYFGPGTRLLVL.

Points on this clonotype: One end of the junction is discordant with germline, which a read error may explain. The chain recombines TRBV7-9 with TRBJ2-7, with D possibly TRBD2 on 6 matching bases. Germline CDR1 and CDR2: SEHNR and FQNEAQ (reference sequence). The CDR3 spans 14 residues. The DNA for the CDR3 is TGTTCCAGCAGCCCCTGGACTACCAGCTACGAGCAGTACTTC. This sequence encodes CSSSPWTTSYEQYF.

This chain uses TRBV20-1 with TRBJ1-2; the match to TRBD1 covers 8 bases. Losses at the gene ends were 5 bases for V and 7 bases for J; bases not matched to a gene: 9. Germline V CDR1 and CDR2: DFQATT, SNEGSKA (reference sequence). The CDR3 loop spans 13 amino acids. The CDR3 here is CSAPTGDRGGYTF. CDR3 bases: TGCAGTGCTCCGACAGGGGATAGAGGTGGCTACACCTTC.

The sample holds a few counts of this clonotype. V is TRBV11-3 and J is TRBJ2-7; D may correspond to TRBD1 or TRBD2 (6 bases each). This CDR3 has 17 residues. Germline V lookup: CDR1 SGHNT, CDR2 YENEEA. V lost 1 base and J 2 bases, leaving 18 bases between the germline ends. CDR3 nucleotides: TGTGCCAGCAGCTTAGGAGGGGGGACGGACATACCCTACGAGCAGTACTTC. Amino acid sequence: CASSLGGGTDIPYEQYF.

This clonotype appeared a few times. The rearrangement joins TRBV9 to TRBJ2-5, with a weak D call TRBD1 (5 bases). The V gene lost 0 bases and the J gene lost 5 bases, with 14 bases spanning the gap. Germline V gene lookup returns CDR1 SGDLS and CDR2 YYNGEE. CDR3 length: 15 residues. This chain's CDR3 is CASSVEGQGFETQYF. For the CDR3, the DNA is TGTGCCAGCAGCGTAGAGGGGCAGGGATTCGAGACCCAGTACTTC.

This clonotype appeared a few times. The chain employs TRBV12-3 or TRBV12-4 and TRBJ2-3, with no clear D. V gave up 2 bases and J gave up 2 bases, with 8 bases separating them. The CDR3 totals 14 residues. The CDR3 nucleotides are TGTGCCAGCAGTTTACGGCAGGCCACAGATACGCAGTATTTT. Its translation: CASSLRQATDTQYF.

In its sample, this clonotype was seen a few times. The chain links TRBV25-1 to TRBJ2-7; D could derive from TRBD1 or TRBD2 (5 bases each). Germline V CDR1 and CDR2: MGHDK, SYGVNS. V shed 1 base and J shed 2 bases, with 9 bases lying between them. This CDR3 comprises 14 residues. The DNA of the CDR3 is TGTGCCAGCAGTGAATTCGGGGCTACCTACGAGCAGTACTTC. Translating gives CASSEFGATYEQYF.

The gene calls are TRBV6-2 or TRBV6-3 and TRBJ1-5; a possible D gene is TRBD1 (5 bases). The CDR3 spans 15 residues. In germline, CDR1 is MNHEY, CDR2 SVGEGT. V was cut by 7 bases and J by 5 bases, with 18 bases left in between. The CDR3 protein is CASTLRGGVYQPQHF. The DNA for the CDR3 is TGTGCCAGCACCCTCCGTGGAGGGGTGTATCAGCCCCAGCATTTT.

As to this clonotype: One end of the junction is discordant with germline, which a read error may explain. The CDR3 DNA sequence: TGTGCCAGCAGCTTACCCACGGGACGGCGAAATGGGCAGTTCTTC. Protein sequence: CASSLPTGRRNGQFF. This chain links TRBV13 with TRBJ2-1; the D call may be TRBD1 or TRBD2 (5 bases each). This CDR3 is 15 amino acids long. The germline V gene encodes CDR1 PRHDT and CDR2 FYEKMQ (reference sequence).

The V call is TRBV20-1, the J call TRBJ2-2; D uncertain. The CDR3 loop spans 15 amino acids. Germline V gene data show CDR1 as DFQATT and CDR2 as SNEGSKA (reference sequence). Trimming took off 5 bases at V and 4 bases at J, with 17 bases between the two ends. The CDR3 DNA reads as TGCAGTGCTGCTACCGCCGGAACTGGCACCGGGGAGCTGTTTTTT. The encoded protein is CSAATAGTGTGELFF.

Written as DNA, the CDR3 is TGCAGTGCGAGGGGGGGGACAAAAGAGACCCAGTACTTC. Protein product: CSARGGTKETQYF. This chain uses TRBV20-1 with TRBJ2-5, with a possible D match to TRBD2 (7 bases). The germline V and J ends were trimmed by 6 bases and 3 bases, with 14 bases remaining between them. This CDR3 comprises 13 residues. Germline V gene sequence: CDR1 DFQATT, CDR2 SNEGSKA (reference sequence).

With regard to this clonotype: At one end, the junction sequence differs from germline, possibly due to a read error. V and J are TRBV4-3 and TRBJ2-7; D is possibly TRBD1 or TRBD2 (6 bases each). CDR3 size: 18 residues. The V gene's germline CDR1 is LGHNA and CDR2 YSLEER. CDR3 region: CTSSQEPGATSPSYEQYF. Written as DNA, the CDR3 is TGCACCAGCAGCCAAGAGCCGGGGGCCACTTCACCATCCTACGAGCAGTACTTC.

CDR3 sequence: CASRGDGLLGTQYF. DNA of the CDR3: TGTGCCAGCAGGGGAGATGGGCTCCTAGGGACCCAGTACTTC. The chain employs TRBV12-3 or TRBV12-4 and TRBJ2-7; weak D call: TRBD2 (5 bases). The DNA end favors TRBJ2-5, so the J call may be wrong. This CDR3 region has 14 residues.